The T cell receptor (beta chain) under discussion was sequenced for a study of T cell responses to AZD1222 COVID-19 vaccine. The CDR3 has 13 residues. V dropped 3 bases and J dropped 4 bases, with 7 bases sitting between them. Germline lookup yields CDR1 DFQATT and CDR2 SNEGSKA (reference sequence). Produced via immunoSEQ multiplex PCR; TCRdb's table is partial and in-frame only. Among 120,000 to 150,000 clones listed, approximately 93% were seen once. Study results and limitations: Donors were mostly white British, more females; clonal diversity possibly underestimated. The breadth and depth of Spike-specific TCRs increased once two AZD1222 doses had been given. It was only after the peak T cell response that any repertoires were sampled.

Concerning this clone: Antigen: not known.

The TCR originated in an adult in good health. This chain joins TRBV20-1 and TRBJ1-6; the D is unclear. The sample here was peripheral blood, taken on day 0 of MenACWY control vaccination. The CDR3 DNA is TGCAGTGCTAGTAGGCTTTATAATTCACCCCTCCACTTT. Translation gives CSASRLYNSPLHF.